A selection of T cell receptor beta chains follows, all from one sample in a study of blood T cell repertoires in COVID-19. The table came from immunoSEQ multiplex PCR; TCRdb's copy has only in-frame clones and leaves some out. The table lists 95,000 to 150,000 clones, about 85% of them singletons, with about 12% in the top ten. Sequenced sample: peripheral blood. These receptor sequences come from a man aged 55 to 69 with acute or convalescent COVID-19. CDR3s include the opening cysteine and the closing phenylalanine or tryptophan. The D gene is left open where the match is weak. Not all rows give a size; the values are once, few, many and, for expanded clones, a class.

.	TRBD1	TRBJ2-6	TRBV2	TGTGCCAGCAGTGCCCGGACAGGGGGCGCATCTGGGGCCAACGTCCTGACTTTC	CASSARTGGASGANVLTF
once	.	TRBJ1-2	TRBV18	TGTGCCAGCTCACCGGGCCAGGGAACGGGCTACACCTTC	CASSPGQGTGYTF
once	TRBD2	TRBJ2-5	TRBV19	TGTGCCAGTAGTCCGGGACTAGCGGGAGGGAGGGAGACCCAGTACTTC	CASSPGLAGGRETQYF
.	.	TRBJ2-7	TRBV28	TGTGCCAGCAGGCTGGGGCCAGCCCACTACGAGCAGTACTTC	CASRLGPAHYEQYF
.	.	TRBJ2-5	TRBV20-1	TGCAGTGCTAGTAGGGAGGCCTCAATCCACCAAGAGACCCAGTACTTC	CSASREASIHQETQYF
.	.	TRBJ2-2	TRBV5-5	TGTGCCAGCAGCTTCGGGCTAGCCCCCACCGGGGAGCTGTTTTTT	CASSFGLAPTGELFF
once	.	TRBJ1-4	TRBV27	TGTGCCAGCAAAGCAGCATCGGGGGGGGGAAATGAAAAACTGTTTTTT	CASKAASGGGNEKLFF
.	TRBD1	TRBJ2-3	TRBV18	TGTGCCAGCTCACAGGGACAGCGAGATACGCAGTATTTT	CASSQGQRDTQYF
.	.	TRBJ1-6	TRBV11-2	TGTGCCAGCAGCTCACAGGAGTATTCACCCCTCCACTTT	CASSSQEYSPLHF
.	.	TRBJ2-7	TRBV10-2	TGCGCCAGCCAGGGAAATTCCTACGAGCAGTACTTC	CASQGNSYEQYF
.	TRBD1	TRBJ2-5	TRBV11-3	TGTGCCAGCAGCCCGGGACAGGGAAGACAGGAGACCCAGTACTTC	CASSPGQGRQETQYF
.	TRBD1	TRBJ2-5	TRBV7-9	TGTGCCAGCAGCTGGGGACAGGGGGCGTACGAGACCCAGTACTTC	CASSWGQGAYETQYF
.	.	TRBJ1-6	TRBV3-1/TRBV3-2	TGTGCCAGCAGCCAAGATGGCGGGAGGCAACACTTT	CASSQDGGRQHF
.	TRBD1	TRBJ2-2	TRBV19	TGTGCCAGCCGAGACAGGGGAAGTTTTACCGGGGAGCTGTTTTTT	CASRDRGSFTGELFF
.	TRBD1	TRBJ1-1	TRBV29-1	TGCAGCGTCGTCCAGGGGGCGAACACTGAAGCTTTCTTT	CSVVQGANTEAFF
.	.	TRBJ2-7	TRBV6-7	TGTGCCAGCAGTTACTACCGGACAGCCGTCCACTACGAGCAGTACTTC	CASSYYRTAVHYEQYF
.	TRBD1	TRBJ1-4	TRBV7-2	TGTGCCAGCAGCAAACGGACAGGGACGGATGAAAAACTGTTTTTT	CASSKRTGTDEKLFF
.	.	TRBJ1-1	TRBV6-5	TGTGCCAGCAGGGGACATCCTGAAGACACTGAAGCTTTCTTT	CASRGHPEDTEAFF
.	.	TRBJ1-1	TRBV15	TGTGCCACCAGCTCTCCTTCGTACTTGAACACTGAAGCTTTCTTT	CATSSPSYLNTEAFF
.	.	TRBJ2-2	TRBV10-2	TGCGCCACCACGGACACAACGAACACCGGGGAGCTGTTTTTT	CATTDTTNTGELFF
.	.	TRBJ2-6	TRBV2	TGTGCCAGCAGCGCAGGGTCAACTGGGGCCAACGTCCTGACTTTC	CASSAGSTGANVLTF
.	.	TRBJ1-1	TRBV2	TGTGCCAGCGGGGAGTGGGGTGAAGCTTTCTTT	CASGEWGEAFF
.	TRBD2	TRBJ2-1	TRBV6-6	TGTGCCAGCAGTCTCATGAGGGGACTAGCTGATCACAATGAGCAGTTCTTC	CASSLMRGLADHNEQFF
.	.	TRBJ1-3	TRBV3-1/TRBV3-2	TGTGCCAGCAGCCAAGTGACAGGTTTGACCATATATTTT	CASSQVTGLTIYF
.	TRBD2	TRBJ2-7	TRBV4-2	TGTGCCAGCAGCCAACTAGCGGGAGCGCGCTACGAGCAGTACTTC	CASSQLAGARYEQYF
.	.	TRBJ1-4	TRBV5-1	TGCGCCAGCAGCTTGGGTTCGGGGGGCGCCAATGAAAAACTGTTTTTT	CASSLGSGGANEKLFF
few	TRBD1	TRBJ2-7	TRBV7-2	TGTGCCAGCAGTTGGGACAGGTACGAGCAGTACTTC	CASSWDRYEQYF
.	TRBD2	TRBJ2-7	TRBV20-1	TGCAGTGCTAGTGGCCTCGGGCGGGAGGTTTACGAGCAGTACTTC	CSASGLGREVYEQYF
few	.	TRBJ2-1	TRBV2	TGTGCCAGCAGTCGTGCCATCCGGGACTCCGACTACAATGAGCAGTTCTTC	CASSRAIRDSDYNEQFF
.	.	TRBJ2-3	TRBV11-2	TGTGCCAGCAGGCTACTAGCCGACACTAGCACAGATACGCAGTATTTT	CASRLLADTSTDTQYF
few	TRBD1	TRBJ1-2	TRBV4-2	TGTGCCAGCAGCCAAGCCGAGGGACAGTCCTATGGCTACACCTTC	CASSQAEGQSYGYTF
.	TRBD1	TRBJ1-2	TRBV27	TGTGCCAGCAGTTTAAGGGCAGGGGGGCATTACTATGGCTACACCTTC	CASSLRAGGHYYGYTF
.	.	TRBJ1-6	TRBV30	TGTGCCTGGAGACCGACTGCAAATTCACCCCTCCACTTT	CAWRPTANSPLHF
.	TRBD2	TRBJ2-2	TRBV6-6	TGTGCCAGCACTCCGGGAGGGAGAACCGGGGAGCTGTTTTTT	CASTPGGRTGELFF
.	.	TRBJ1-3	TRBV3-1/TRBV3-2	TGTGCCAGCAGCCAGGCCGGAAACACCATATATTTT	CASSQAGNTIYF
.	.	TRBJ2-1	TRBV29-1	TGCAGCGTTGCGGACGGGAGCTCCTACAATGAGCAGTTCTTC	CSVADGSSYNEQFF
.	.	TRBJ1-6	TRBV28	TGTGCCAGCAGTTTCGACACGAATTCACCCCTCCACTTT	CASSFDTNSPLHF
.	.	TRBJ1-3	TRBV6-2/TRBV6-3	TGTGCCAGCAGTTACTCGATTAGCGGAAACACCATATATTTT	CASSYSISGNTIYF
.	.	TRBJ2-3	TRBV6-2/TRBV6-3	TGTGCCAGCAGCGAGACACTCCGTCTCGGAGATACGCAGTATTTT	CASSETLRLGDTQYF
.	TRBD1	TRBJ1-5	TRBV24-1	TGCCGAAACCCCACAGTAACCAAGGAGGGACAGGGGGTATTTCCCCGGAGACAGCCCCAGCATTTT	CRNPTVTKEGQGVFPRRQPQHF
.	.	TRBJ2-1	TRBV7-9	TGTGCCAGCAGCCCTCCTCTCTACAATGAGCAGTTCTTC	CASSPPLYNEQFF